The 30 T cell receptor beta chains given below trace back to one sample, sequenced in a study of T cell repertoires in cytomegalovirus infection (dated by TCRdb to between 2018 and 2020). Sequenced using an Illumina HiSeq 1500. In-frame beta chains were kept once TCRdb had trimmed the public reads at Q25 with fastp and called clones with MiXCR. Identical CDR3 protein sequences are pooled into one entry, listed with their most common genes and DNA. The sample records some 230,000 distinct CDR3 sequences, 22% of which are singletons. The ten largest clones add up to over 15% of the sample. Specimen: CD8+ T cells from PBMCs. These receptors all come from a human donor in good health (CMV status not recorded). Some clones in this sample may be carry-over from other donors' samples.

The V and J genes are TRBV6-8 and TRBJ2-3; no firm D call. The CDR3 extends over 14 amino acids. Germline-derived CDR1 and CDR2 are MNHGY and SAAAGT. Trimming shortened V by 0 bases and J by 5 bases, and 9 bases separated the two germline ends. The CDR3 DNA is TGTGCCAGCAGTTACTCGAATTTTGGAGATACGCAGTATTTT. It specifies CASSYSNFGDTQYF.

This chain joins TRBV20-1 and TRBJ2-7, with D hard to call. Germline CDR1 and CDR2: DFQATT and SNEGSKA (reference sequence). This CDR3 has 16 residues. V was trimmed by 1 base and J by 2 bases, leaving 18 bases between them. CDR3 coding DNA: TGCAGTGCTAGAGTCGACGCCCCTCGGTCGCCCTACGAGCAGTACTTC. As protein: CSARVDAPRSPYEQYF.

The CDR3 DNA sequence: TGCAGTGCTAGAGGCAGAGCAAATGAGCAGTTCTTC. This codes for CSARGRANEQFF. The V call is TRBV20-1, the J call TRBJ2-1; D is unresolved. V was trimmed by 1 base and J by 7 bases, leaving 8 bases between them. The germline gives CDR1 DFQATT, CDR2 SNEGSKA (reference sequence). The CDR3 loop spans 12 amino acids.

The chain carries TRBV7-3 and TRBJ2-3; 11 bases line up with TRBD2. The CDR3 is made up of 16 amino acids. Germline V gives CDR1 SGHTA, CDR2 FQGTGA. J was trimmed by 0 bases and V by 3 bases; bases with no gene match: 2. CDR3 DNA sequence: TGTGCCAGCAGCTTGGGACTAGCGGATAGCACAGATACGCAGTATTTT. This codes for CASSLGLADSTDTQYF.

This clonotype was observed a few times. This rearrangement joins TRBV12-3 or TRBV12-4 to TRBJ2-1; tentatively, D is TRBD2 (7 bases). The V and J ends lost 7 bases and 1 base respectively, with 17 bases between them. The CDR3 sequence is 16 residues long. The CDR3 region is CASKGGPVESYNEQFF. The DNA for the CDR3 is TGTGCCAGCAAGGGGGGGCCGGTCGAATCCTACAATGAGCAGTTCTTC.

The sample holds a few counts of this clonotype. CDR3 sequence (DNA): TGTGCCAGCAGTTTCGATTACTTACGCTACACCTTC. It specifies CASSFDYLRYTF. The gene calls are TRBV12-3 or TRBV12-4 and TRBJ1-2; D is undetermined. The CDR3 runs to 12 residues. Trimming removed 3 bases at V and 9 bases at J, with 11 bases between.

The DNA for the CDR3 is TGCAGTGCTAGAGATAGCGGGACTTTAGGGTCCTACGAGCAGTACTTC. It specifies CSARDSGTLGSYEQYF. The chain uses TRBV20-1 and TRBJ2-7; 8 bases align to TRBD2. Germline V gene data show CDR1 as DFQATT and CDR2 as SNEGSKA (reference sequence). V lost 0 bases to trimming and J lost 1 base; unmatched junction nucleotides: 8. The CDR3 loop spans 16 amino acids.

This clonotype was seen only a few times. The J gene is TRBJ2-2, the V gene TRBV7-8, with D maybe TRBD2 (7 bases). CDR1 and CDR2 (germline): SGHVS, FQNEAQ. Trimming removed 5 bases from V and 2 bases from J, with 15 bases in between. The CDR3 consists of 16 residues. CDR3 sequence: CASSRGRGSNTGELFF. DNA of the CDR3: TGTGCCAGCAGCCGGGGGCGGGGGTCCAACACCGGGGAGCTGTTTTTT.

This clonotype appeared many times. The J gene is TRBJ1-6, the V gene TRBV28; 8 nucleotides line up with TRBD1. Germline assignment: CDR1 MDHEN and CDR2 SYDVKM. The CDR3 consists of 15 residues. Unmatched junction bases numbered 9, after V lost 5 bases and J lost 9 bases. CDR3 sequence reads: CASSLLGTGRSPLHF. The CDR3, as DNA: TGTGCCAGCAGTCTACTAGGGACAGGACGTTCACCCCTCCACTTT.

This clonotype was seen a few times. The chain uses TRBV20-1 and TRBJ1-1; no firm D call. Between the trimmed V and J ends, which lost 0 bases and 0 bases, there was a span of 8 bases. The CDR3 covers 14 residues. CDR1 is DFQATT and CDR2 is SNEGSKA in the germline V gene (reference sequence). The CDR3 sequence is CSARDSLMNTEAFF. The DNA for the CDR3 is TGCAGTGCTAGAGATAGCCTTATGAACACTGAAGCTTTCTTT.

V is TRBV6-6 and J is TRBJ2-3; 8 bases line up with TRBD1. Per germline, CDR1 MNHNY and CDR2 SVGAGI (reference sequence). With V trimmed by 4 bases and J by 6 bases, 6 bases remained unmatched. The CDR3 consists of 14 residues. The DNA for the CDR3 is TGTGCCAGCAGTTGGACAGGGTTTACCGATACGCAGTATTTT. Translated, it gives CASSWTGFTDTQYF.

The genes are TRBV11-2 and TRBJ2-3; the D gene could be TRBD1 or TRBD2 (5 bases each). The CDR3 extends over 15 amino acids. The V gene's germline CDR1 is SGHAT and CDR2 FQNNGV. V gave up 7 bases and J gave up 4 bases, with 18 bases separating them. The CDR3 DNA sequence: TGTGCCAGCAACCGGGGAACTTTGGGGGCAGATACGCAGTATTTT. It is translated as CASNRGTLGADTQYF.

This clonotype appeared many times. The V gene is TRBV11-1, the J gene TRBJ1-1, with D perhaps matching TRBD1 (5 bases). From germline, CDR1 is SGHAT and CDR2 FQDESV (reference sequence). V shed 3 bases and J shed 4 bases, with 18 bases lying between them. The CDR3 has 16 residues. The CDR3 here is CASSLGSHRLGTEAFF. Here the CDR3 DNA reads TGTGCCAGCAGCTTGGGGTCTCACAGGTTGGGCACTGAAGCTTTCTTT.

This clonotype has more than one count but fewer than ten. The chain uses TRBV28 and TRBJ1-1, with D perhaps matching TRBD1 (5 bases). Looked up from germline, CDR1 is MDHEN and CDR2 is SYDVKM. The CDR3 runs 11 residues. V gave up 8 bases and J gave up 1 base, with 5 bases separating them. CDR3 nucleotide sequence: TGTGCCAGCGACAGGAACACTGAAGCTTTCTTT. Encoded protein: CASDRNTEAFF.

The table lists this clonotype with many counts. The chain carries TRBV29-1 and TRBJ1-1; no reliable D call. V was clipped by 3 bases and J by 0 bases, with 11 bases between them. Germline CDR1 reads SQVTM; CDR2 reads ANQGSEA. CDR3 size: 14 residues. DNA of the CDR3: TGCAGCGTTGAGGCAGCTACCTTGAACACTGAAGCTTTCTTT. This sequence encodes CSVEAATLNTEAFF.

This clonotype came up a few times. The chain is built from TRBV29-1 and TRBJ2-2, with D tentatively TRBD1 (6 bases). The CDR3 has 13 residues. Germline loops: CDR1 SQVTM, CDR2 ANQGSEA. Trimming pared 7 bases from V and 4 bases from J, leaving 13 bases between. DNA of the CDR3: TGCAGCGGAACAGGGTCGGGCACCGGGGAGCTGTTTTTT. Its protein product is CSGTGSGTGELFF.

The chain couples TRBV12-3 or TRBV12-4 to TRBJ2-3; either TRBD1 or TRBD2 may supply D (5 bases each). The CDR3 runs to 15 residues. V lost 2 bases and J 6 bases, leaving 15 bases between the germline ends. CDR3 in DNA: TGTGCCAGCAGTTTACAGGGACCCTCTTTGGATACGCAGTATTTT. Protein: CASSLQGPSLDTQYF.

In the case of this clonotype: A clone one base away is much larger, so this may be a read error. This likely comes from a read error, as the CDR3 has no conserved phenylalanine or tryptophan at its end. The V call is TRBV7-8, the J call TRBJ2-3; TRBD2 matches 9 bases. Germline-derived CDR1 and CDR2 are SGHVS and FQNEAQ. Trimming removed 5 bases from V and 6 bases from J; junction bases left unmatched: 12. The CDR3 length is 16 residues. The CDR3 nucleotides are TGTGCCAGCAGCCACCCAAGTGAGCGGGGGGCCGATACGCAGTATTTG. Its translation: CASSHPSERGADTQYL.

Here the CDR3 DNA reads TGTGCCAGCAGTTTAGCAGGCCTCGGTCCCCTCCACTTT. It yields the protein CASSLAGLGPLHF. The chain has TRBV12-3 or TRBV12-4 and TRBJ1-6; D unresolved. V shed 0 bases and J shed 13 bases, with 10 bases lying between them. The CDR3 totals 13 residues.

The chain employs TRBV5-4 and TRBJ2-2; TRBD1 matches 8 bases. V gave up 2 bases and J gave up 4 bases; unmatched junction bases: 7. CDR1 is SGHNT and CDR2 is YYREEE in the germline V gene (reference sequence). The CDR3 is 16 residues long. CDR3 sequence: CASSFGQGASTGELFF. In DNA, the CDR3 is TGTGCCAGCAGCTTTGGGCAGGGGGCAAGCACCGGGGAGCTGTTTTTT.

This chain connects TRBV29-1 to TRBJ1-1; no clear D gene. Trimming pared 4 bases from V and 0 bases from J, leaving 12 bases between. The CDR3 is 14 residues long. From germline, CDR1 is SQVTM and CDR2 ANQGSEA. The CDR3 DNA sequence: TGCAGCGTTGTTGATTCAGGTTTGAACACTGAAGCTTTCTTT. This translates into CSVVDSGLNTEAFF.

The CDR3 region has the DNA TGTGCCAGCGGAACCGGGACAGCCTACGAGCAGTACTTC. It codes for CASGTGTAYEQYF. V is TRBV28 and J is TRBJ2-7; 7 positions agree with TRBD1. Germline V lookup: CDR1 MDHEN, CDR2 SYDVKM. The CDR3 runs 13 residues. Trimming took 8 bases from V and 2 from J; bases not matched to a gene: 6.

There are a few counts of this clonotype. This rearrangement joins TRBV4-1 to TRBJ2-1; 11 nucleotides align to TRBD2. Germline V gives CDR1 MGHRA, CDR2 YSYEKL. Trimming at V came to 0 bases and at J to 13 bases, leaving 8 bases not matched to a gene. The CDR3 sequence is 15 residues long. CDR3 DNA: TGCGCCAGCAGCCAAGAAGGGCTAGCGGGGGGCCCCCAGTTCTTC. This codes for CASSQEGLAGGPQFF.

This clonotype was detected many times. The V and J genes are TRBV7-9 and TRBJ2-1; 7 nucleotides match TRBD2. This CDR3 has 15 residues. Per the germline V gene, CDR1 is SEHNR and CDR2 is FQNEAQ (reference sequence). The junction had 6 bases not matched to a gene; V was cut back by 5 bases and J by 2 bases. The CDR3 DNA reads TGTGCCAGCAGCCCTAGCGGCCATACCTACAATGAGCAGTTCTTC. Its translation is CASSPSGHTYNEQFF.

This clonotype was seen many times. The chain has TRBV12-3 or TRBV12-4 and TRBJ2-1; 9 bases agree with TRBD2. The V segment lost 8 bases and the J segment 2 bases; nucleotides outside the gene matches: 4. There are 14 residues in the CDR3. As DNA, the CDR3 is TGTGCCAGCTCCGGGACTAGCCCCTACAATGAGCAGTTCTTC. It codes for CASSGTSPYNEQFF.

The sample holds a few counts of this clonotype. V usage is TRBV2 and J usage is TRBJ1-1; 7 nucleotides align to TRBD1. CDR3 length: 15 residues. V gave up 0 bases and J gave up 6 bases; unmatched junction bases: 7. Germline values: CDR1 SNHLY, CDR2 FYNNEI. In nucleotides, the CDR3 is TGTGCCAGCAGTGAAGCAGGGACAGTATATTCTGAAGCTTTCTTT. It translates to CASSEAGTVYSEAFF.

In its sample, this clonotype was seen a few times. The chain links TRBV2 to TRBJ1-2, with TRBD1 identical over 7 bases. The CDR3 extends over 12 amino acids. The germline V gene encodes CDR1 SNHLY and CDR2 FYNNEI. With 6 bases clipped from V and 6 bases from J, the junction kept 4 bases outside the gene matches. CDR3 sequence: CASSVQGNGYTF. CDR3 DNA sequence: TGTGCCAGCAGCGTACAGGGGAATGGCTACACCTTC.

The sample holds a few counts of this clonotype. This CDR3 reads CSAPGRAEGYTF. The CDR3 DNA reads as TGCAGCGCTCCGGGACGGGCTGAGGGCTACACCTTC. The chain combines TRBV29-1 with TRBJ1-2; TRBD1 might be the D (5 bases). The CDR3 consists of 12 residues. The germline V and J ends were trimmed by 7 bases and 8 bases, with 17 bases remaining between them. Germline CDR1 reads SQVTM; CDR2 reads ANQGSEA.

This clonotype was observed a handful of times. The J gene is TRBJ1-1, the V gene TRBV12-3 or TRBV12-4; TRBD1 might be the D (5 bases). This CDR3 spans 16 amino acids. Trimming removed 4 bases at V and 4 bases at J, with 19 bases between. The CDR3 DNA follows: TGTGCCAGCAGTTCCCCGCTCAGGGTGGGGCTCACTGAAGCTTTCTTT. This gives the protein CASSSPLRVGLTEAFF.

The J gene is TRBJ2-7, the V gene TRBV3-1; 7 nucleotides agree with TRBD1. The ends lost 4 bases at V and 1 base at J; junction bases unmatched: 10. Germline loops: CDR1 LGHDT, CDR2 YNNKEL (reference sequence). The CDR3 has 16 amino acids. In DNA, the CDR3 is TGTGCCAGCAGCCCGGAAGCCGGGACAGTTTCCTACGAGCAGTACTTC. Amino acid sequence: CASSPEAGTVSYEQYF.